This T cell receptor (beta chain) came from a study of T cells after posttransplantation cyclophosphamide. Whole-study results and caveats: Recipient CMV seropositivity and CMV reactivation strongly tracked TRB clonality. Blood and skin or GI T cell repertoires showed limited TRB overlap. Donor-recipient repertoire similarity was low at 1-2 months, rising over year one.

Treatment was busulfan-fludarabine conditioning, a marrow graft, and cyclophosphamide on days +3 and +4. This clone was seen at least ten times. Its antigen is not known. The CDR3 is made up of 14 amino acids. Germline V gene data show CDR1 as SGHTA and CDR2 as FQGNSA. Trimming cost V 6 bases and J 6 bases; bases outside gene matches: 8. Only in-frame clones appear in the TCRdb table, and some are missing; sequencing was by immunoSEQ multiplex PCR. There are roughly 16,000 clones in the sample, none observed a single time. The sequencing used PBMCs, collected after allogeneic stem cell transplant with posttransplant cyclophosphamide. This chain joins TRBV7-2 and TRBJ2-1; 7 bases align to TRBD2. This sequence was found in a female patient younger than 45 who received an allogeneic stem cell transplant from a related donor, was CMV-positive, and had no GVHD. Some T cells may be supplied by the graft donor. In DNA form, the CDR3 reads TGTGCCAGCAGGGAAGCGGGAAACGTCAATGAGCAGTTCTTC. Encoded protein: CASREAGNVNEQFF. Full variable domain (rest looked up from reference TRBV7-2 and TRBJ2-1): GAGVSQSPSNKVTEKGKDVELRCDPISGHTALYWYRQSLGQGLEFLIYFQGNSAPDKSGLPSDRFSAERTGGSVSTLTIQRTQQEDSAVYLCASREAGNVNEQFFGPGTRLTVL.